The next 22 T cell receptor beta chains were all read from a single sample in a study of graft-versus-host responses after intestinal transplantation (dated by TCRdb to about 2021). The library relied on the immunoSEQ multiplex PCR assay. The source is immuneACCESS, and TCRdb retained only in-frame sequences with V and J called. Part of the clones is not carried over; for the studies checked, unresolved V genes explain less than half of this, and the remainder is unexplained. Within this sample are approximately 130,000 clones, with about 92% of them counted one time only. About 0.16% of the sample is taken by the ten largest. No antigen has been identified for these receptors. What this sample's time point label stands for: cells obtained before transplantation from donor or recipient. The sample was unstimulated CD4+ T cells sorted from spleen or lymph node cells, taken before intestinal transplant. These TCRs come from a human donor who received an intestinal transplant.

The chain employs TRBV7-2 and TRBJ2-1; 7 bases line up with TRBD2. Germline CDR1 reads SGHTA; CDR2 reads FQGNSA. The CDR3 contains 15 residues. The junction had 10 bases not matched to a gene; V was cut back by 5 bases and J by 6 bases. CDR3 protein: CASSLELGGGNEQFF. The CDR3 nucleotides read TGTGCCAGCAGCCTCGAACTGGGGGGGGGCAATGAGCAGTTCTTC.

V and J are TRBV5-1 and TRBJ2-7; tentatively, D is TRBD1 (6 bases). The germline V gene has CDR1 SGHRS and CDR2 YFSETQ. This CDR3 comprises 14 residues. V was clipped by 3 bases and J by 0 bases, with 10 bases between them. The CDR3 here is CASSSTGSSYEQYF. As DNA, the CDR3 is TGCGCCAGCAGCTCAACAGGGTCCTCCTACGAGCAGTACTTC.

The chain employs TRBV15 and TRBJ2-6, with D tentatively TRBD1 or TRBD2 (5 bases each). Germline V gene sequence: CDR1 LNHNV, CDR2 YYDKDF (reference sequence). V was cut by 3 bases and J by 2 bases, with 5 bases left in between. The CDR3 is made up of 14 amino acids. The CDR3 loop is CATSRGAGANVLTF. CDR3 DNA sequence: TGTGCCACCAGCAGGGGGGCTGGGGCCAACGTCCTGACTTTC.

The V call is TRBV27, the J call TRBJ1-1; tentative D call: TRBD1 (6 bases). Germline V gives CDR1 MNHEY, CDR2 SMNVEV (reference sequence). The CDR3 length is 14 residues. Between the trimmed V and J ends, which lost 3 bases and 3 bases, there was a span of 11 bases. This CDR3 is CASSFQGLYTEAFF. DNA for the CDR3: TGTGCCAGCAGTTTCCAGGGGTTGTACACTGAAGCTTTCTTT.

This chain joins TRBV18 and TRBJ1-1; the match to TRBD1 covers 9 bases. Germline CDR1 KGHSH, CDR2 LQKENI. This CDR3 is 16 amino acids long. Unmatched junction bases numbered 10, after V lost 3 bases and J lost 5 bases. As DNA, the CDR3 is TGTGCCAGCTCACCGGGGACAGGGAAGCAGGGGACTGAAGCTTTCTTT. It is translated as CASSPGTGKQGTEAFF. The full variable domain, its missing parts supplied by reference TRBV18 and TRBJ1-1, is NAGVMQNPRHLVRRRGQEARLRCSPMKGHSHVYWYRQLPEEGLKFMVYLQKENIIDESGMPKERFSAEFPKEGPSILRIQQVVRGDSAAYFCASSPGTGKQGTEAFFGQGTRLTVV.

The CDR3: CASNFAGSAGAFF. The CDR3, as DNA: TGTGCCAGCAACTTCGCGGGATCCGCCGGGGCTTTCTTT. The V call is TRBV14, the J call TRBJ1-1; D call uncertain. In germline, CDR1 is SGHDN, CDR2 FVKESK. The CDR3 is 13 amino acids. The germline V and J ends were trimmed by 7 bases and 11 bases, with 20 bases remaining between them.

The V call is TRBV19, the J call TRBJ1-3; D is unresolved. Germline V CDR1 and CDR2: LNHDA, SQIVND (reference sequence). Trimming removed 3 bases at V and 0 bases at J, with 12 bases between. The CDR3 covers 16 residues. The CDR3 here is CASSIWAQNSGNTIYF. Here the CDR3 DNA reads TGTGCCAGTAGTATCTGGGCTCAAAACTCTGGAAACACCATATATTTT.

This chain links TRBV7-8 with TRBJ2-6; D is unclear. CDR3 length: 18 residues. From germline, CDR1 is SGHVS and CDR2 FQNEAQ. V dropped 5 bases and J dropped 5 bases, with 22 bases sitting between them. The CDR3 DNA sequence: TGTGCCAGCAGCGCCTCTAGTTACCCACAAAGTCGGGCCAACGTCCTGACTTTC. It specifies CASSASSYPQSRANVLTF.

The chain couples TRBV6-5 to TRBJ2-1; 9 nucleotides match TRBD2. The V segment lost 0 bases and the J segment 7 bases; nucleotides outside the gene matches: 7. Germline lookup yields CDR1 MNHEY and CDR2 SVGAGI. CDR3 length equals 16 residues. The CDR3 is CASSYSRAGGLNEQFF. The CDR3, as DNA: TGTGCCAGCAGTTACTCGCGGGCGGGGGGGCTGAATGAGCAGTTCTTC.

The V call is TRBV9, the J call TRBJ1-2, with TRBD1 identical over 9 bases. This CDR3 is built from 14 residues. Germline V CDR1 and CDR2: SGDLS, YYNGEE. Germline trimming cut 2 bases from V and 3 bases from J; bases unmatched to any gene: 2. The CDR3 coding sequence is TGTGCCAGCAGCGTCGACAGGGGGGACTATGGCTACACCTTC. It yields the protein CASSVDRGDYGYTF.

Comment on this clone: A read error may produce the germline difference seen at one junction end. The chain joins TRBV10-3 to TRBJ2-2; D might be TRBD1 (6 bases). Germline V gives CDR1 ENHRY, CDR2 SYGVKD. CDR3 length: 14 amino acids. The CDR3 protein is CAVRGDQNTGELFF. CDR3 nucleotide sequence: TGTGCCGTCAGGGGCGATCAGAACACCGGGGAGCTGTTTTTT.

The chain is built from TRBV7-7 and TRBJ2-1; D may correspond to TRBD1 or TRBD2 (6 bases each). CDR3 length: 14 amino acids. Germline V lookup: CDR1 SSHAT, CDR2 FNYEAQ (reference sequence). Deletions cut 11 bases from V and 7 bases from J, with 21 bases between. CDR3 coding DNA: TGTGCCTCTGCACGAGGGGGGCCCCATAATGAGCAGTTCTTC. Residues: CASARGGPHNEQFF.

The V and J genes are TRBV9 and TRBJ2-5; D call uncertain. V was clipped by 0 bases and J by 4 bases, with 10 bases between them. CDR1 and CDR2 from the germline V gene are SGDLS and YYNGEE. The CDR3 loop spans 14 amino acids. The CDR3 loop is CASSVDPKGETQYF. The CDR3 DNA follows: TGTGCCAGCAGCGTAGATCCGAAGGGAGAGACCCAGTACTTC.

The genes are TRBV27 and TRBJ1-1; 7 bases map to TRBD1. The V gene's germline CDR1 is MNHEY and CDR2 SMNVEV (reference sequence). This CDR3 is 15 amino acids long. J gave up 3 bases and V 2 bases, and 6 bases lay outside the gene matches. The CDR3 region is CASSLRAGGHTEAFF. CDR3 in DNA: TGTGCCAGCAGTTTACGGGCAGGGGGACACACTGAAGCTTTCTTT.

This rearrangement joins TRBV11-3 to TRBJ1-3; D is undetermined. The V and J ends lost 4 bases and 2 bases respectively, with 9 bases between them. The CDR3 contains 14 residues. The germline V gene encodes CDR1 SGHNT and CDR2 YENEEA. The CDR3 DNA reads TGTGCCAGCAGCTCCTATGGGGCTGGAAACACCATATATTTT. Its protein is CASSSYGAGNTIYF.

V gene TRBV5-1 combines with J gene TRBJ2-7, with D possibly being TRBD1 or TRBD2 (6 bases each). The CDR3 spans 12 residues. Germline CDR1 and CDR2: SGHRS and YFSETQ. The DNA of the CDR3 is TGCGCTAAGGGGGGCCGTTCCTACGAGCAGTACTTC. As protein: CAKGGRSYEQYF.

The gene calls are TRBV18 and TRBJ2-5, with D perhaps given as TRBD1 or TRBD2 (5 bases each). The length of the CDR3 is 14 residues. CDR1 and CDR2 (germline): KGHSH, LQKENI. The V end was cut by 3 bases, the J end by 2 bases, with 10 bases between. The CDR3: CASSPGTGQETQYF. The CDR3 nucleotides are TGTGCCAGCTCACCCGGGACGGGGCAAGAGACCCAGTACTTC.

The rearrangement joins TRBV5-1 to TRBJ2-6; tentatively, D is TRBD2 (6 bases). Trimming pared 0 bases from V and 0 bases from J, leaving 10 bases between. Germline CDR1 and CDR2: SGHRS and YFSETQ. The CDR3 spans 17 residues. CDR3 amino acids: CASSLVAGSSGANVLTF. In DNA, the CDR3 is TGCGCCAGCAGCTTGGTGGCGGGGTCCTCTGGGGCCAACGTCCTGACTTTC.

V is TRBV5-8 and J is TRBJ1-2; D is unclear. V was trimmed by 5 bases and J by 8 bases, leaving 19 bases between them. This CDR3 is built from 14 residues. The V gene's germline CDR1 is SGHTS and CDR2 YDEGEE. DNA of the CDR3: TGTGCCAGCAGTCTCAACAGCGGACTTCAAGGCTACACCTTC. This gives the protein CASSLNSGLQGYTF.

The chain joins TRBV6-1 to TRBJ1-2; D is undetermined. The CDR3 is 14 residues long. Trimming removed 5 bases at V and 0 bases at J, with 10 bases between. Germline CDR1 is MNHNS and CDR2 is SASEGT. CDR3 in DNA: TGTGCCAGCAGTAGGACTGCAGCTAACTATGGCTACACCTTC. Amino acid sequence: CASSRTAANYGYTF.

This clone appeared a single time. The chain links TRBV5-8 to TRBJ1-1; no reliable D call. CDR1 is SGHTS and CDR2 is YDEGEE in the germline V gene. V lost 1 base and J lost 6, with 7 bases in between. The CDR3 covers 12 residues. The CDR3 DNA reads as TGTGCCAGCAGCTTGCGGCCCTCTGAAGCTTTCTTT. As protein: CASSLRPSEAFF.

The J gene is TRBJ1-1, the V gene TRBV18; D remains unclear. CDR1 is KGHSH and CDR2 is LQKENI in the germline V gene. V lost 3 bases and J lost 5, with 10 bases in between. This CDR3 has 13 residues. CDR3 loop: CASSPPGGTEAFF. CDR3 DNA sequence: TGTGCCAGCTCACCTCCAGGTGGGACTGAAGCTTTCTTT.